The source of this TCR beta chain is a study of blood T cell repertoires in COVID-19. Turning to the study itself: Sites across the United States, Italy and Spain contributed samples from acute and convalescent COVID-19. PBMCs, B-cell-depleted T cells, or T cells provided the cDNA or gDNA that made up the material.

Followed over time, Seattle patients had been enrolled while infection was active. The protocol was immunoSEQ multiplex PCR, while the TCRdb copy is restricted to in-frame clones and leaves out a portion. The repertoire consists of 250,000 to 300,000 clones, with about nine tenths occurring once and the leading ten covering 10% to 12%. The CDR3 runs 14 residues. The V gene's germline CDR1 is SNHLY and CDR2 FYNNEI. The V and J ends lost 10 bases and 4 bases, in that order; junction bases with no gene match: 8. Sequencing was performed on peripheral blood. The chain uses TRBV2 and TRBJ2-5, with 11 bases identical to TRBD1. This TCR was sampled from a woman aged 25-40 years with COVID-19, enrolled during active disease. Written as DNA, the CDR3 is TGTGCCACTATACGGGACAGGGGGAGAGAGACCCAGTACTTC. Translating it yields CATIRDRGRETQYF.